Each of the 20 T cell receptor beta chains below was sequenced from the same sample in a study of T-cell memory formation after mild COVID-19 (dated by TCRdb to the early 2020s). The receptor library was made with 5' RACE. Sequencing was performed on an Illumina NovaSeq 6000. In TCRdb, the public reads were trimmed at Q25 with fastp and aligned with MiXCR, with productive beta chains retained. Rows merge per CDR3 protein into single entries with the most common DNA and genes. Within this sample are about 180,000 distinct CDR3 sequences, with 15% to 20% of them counted one time only. Clones ranked in the top ten supply about 4% of the sample. Material: PBMCs or a T cell subset sorted from them (not recorded which). Every receptor here comes from a man aged 18-30 years who had mild COVID-19 (a few samples of this study predate the infection). The sample titles of this study are shuffled in the database, so cell type and time point are left out; the donor was told from shared clones.

This clonotype occurred a few times. The chain employs TRBV5-6 and TRBJ2-1; TRBD1 matches at 9 bases. The CDR3 runs to 14 residues. Germline V CDR1 and CDR2: SGHDT, YYEEEE. V gave up 2 bases and J gave up 7 bases; unmatched junction bases: 4. The CDR3 sequence is CASSLQGARNEQFF. The CDR3 nucleotides are TGTGCCAGCAGCTTACAGGGGGCGCGGAATGAGCAGTTCTTC.

This clonotype was detected ten times or more. The chain combines TRBV5-1 with TRBJ2-5; the D gene is possibly TRBD1 (6 bases). The CDR3 is made up of 14 amino acids. Germline CDR1 reads SGHRS; CDR2 reads YFSETQ. V was shortened by 0 bases and J by 3 bases, with 9 bases between the two germline ends. The CDR3: CASSLVSGEETQYF. CDR3 DNA: TGCGCCAGCAGCTTGGTTTCAGGGGAAGAGACCCAGTACTTC.

This clonotype has only a few counts. CDR3 protein: CASTRTSGVYNEQFF. The CDR3 DNA follows: TGTGCCAGCACCCGCACTAGCGGGGTATACAATGAGCAGTTCTTC. This chain links TRBV27 with TRBJ2-1; 10 bases align to TRBD2. The V gene's germline CDR1 is MNHEY and CDR2 SMNVEV (reference sequence). The CDR3 has 15 residues. With V trimmed by 7 bases and J by 4 bases, 7 bases remained unmatched.

This sequence joins TRBV19 and TRBJ2-2; 7 bases match TRBD1. Trimming took 7 bases from V and 1 from J; bases not matched to a gene: 3. The CDR3 covers 14 residues. Germline CDR1 LNHDA, CDR2 SQIVND (reference sequence). Here the CDR3 reads CASNDRVNTGELFF. The CDR3 DNA reads as TGTGCCAGTAACGACAGGGTGAACACCGGGGAGCTGTTTTTT.

This clonotype has more than one count but fewer than ten. The V gene is TRBV29-1, the J gene TRBJ2-2; 8 bases fit TRBD2. Trimming cost V 7 bases and J 6 bases; bases outside gene matches: 7. CDR1 and CDR2 (germline): SQVTM, ANQGSEA. CDR3 length: 13 amino acids. Written as DNA, the CDR3 is TGCAGCGCCCGCGGGGGGCTTTCCGGGGAGCTGTTTTTT. Its translation is CSARGGLSGELFF.

About this clonotype: Germline and junction disagree at one end, which may indicate a read error. The chain couples TRBV7-8 to TRBJ2-1; no clear D. CDR1 and CDR2 from the germline V gene are SGHVS and FQNEAQ. This CDR3 is built from 13 residues. CDR3 nucleotides: TGTGCCAGCAGCTTAGCGCTCTACAGTGAGCAGTTCTTC. This codes for CASSLALYSEQFF.

This chain uses TRBV6-5 with TRBJ2-4, with D perhaps matching TRBD2 (6 bases). The germline CDR1 and CDR2 sequences are MNHEY and SVGAGI. The CDR3 consists of 13 residues. The V end was cut by 6 bases, the J end by 6 bases, with 12 bases between. DNA for the CDR3: TGTGCCAGCAGGGGGGGAAGGGGAAACATTCAGTACTTC. Amino acids: CASRGGRGNIQYF.

Only a few counts were recorded for this clonotype. For the CDR3, the DNA is TGTGCCAGCAGTTTAGGTTTGGGGAACACCGGGGAGCTGTTTTTT. Protein: CASSLGLGNTGELFF. The genes are TRBV28 and TRBJ2-2; D unresolved. Germline V CDR1 and CDR2: MDHEN, SYDVKM. Trimming pared 2 bases from V and 1 base from J, leaving 8 bases between. The CDR3 extends over 15 amino acids.

The chain carries TRBV5-1 and TRBJ2-1; 11 nucleotides line up with TRBD2. Trimming cost V 7 bases and J 8 bases; bases outside gene matches: 5. CDR3 length: 13 residues. Germline-derived CDR1 and CDR2 are SGHRS and YFSETQ. CDR3 residues: CASGSGGADEQFF. The CDR3 bases are TGCGCCAGCGGTAGCGGGGGGGCCGATGAGCAGTTCTTC.

This clonotype was found a few times. This sequence joins TRBV20-1 and TRBJ2-5; D gene uncertain. V was trimmed by 5 bases and J by 2 bases, leaving 21 bases between them. CDR1 is DFQATT, CDR2 SNEGSKA, per germline (reference sequence). The CDR3 covers 16 residues. The CDR3 bases are TGCAGTGCTCTTTCCCAGGCTACGGAAATTCAAGAGACCCAGTACTTC. Translated, it gives CSALSQATEIQETQYF.

The J gene is TRBJ1-3, the V gene TRBV9; D uncertain. The length of the CDR3 is 14 residues. The germline V gene encodes CDR1 SGDLS and CDR2 YYNGEE. V lost 3 bases and J 3 bases, leaving 10 bases between the germline ends. DNA of the CDR3: TGTGCCAGCAGCGCCCTAACCCGTGGAAACACCATATATTTT. Residues: CASSALTRGNTIYF.

This clonotype appeared a few times. V gene TRBV24-1 combines with J gene TRBJ2-1; D is perhaps TRBD1 (6 bases). CDR1 KGHDR and CDR2 SFDVKD come from the germline V gene. The CDR3 sequence is 12 residues long. V was shortened by 3 bases and J by 13 bases, with 12 bases between the two germline ends. Here the CDR3 reads CATSDPGQIQFF. The CDR3 DNA reads TGTGCCACCAGTGATCCAGGACAGATACAGTTCTTC.

The V gene is TRBV7-9, the J gene TRBJ1-1; 7 bases agree with TRBD1. This CDR3 region has 18 residues. Germline CDR1 reads SEHNR; CDR2 reads FQNEAQ (reference sequence). J was trimmed by 4 bases and V by 5 bases; bases with no gene match: 19. CDR3 loop: CASSAPGQKNSLSTEAFF. The CDR3 nucleotides are TGTGCCAGCAGCGCCCCGGGACAGAAAAACTCCCTCTCCACTGAAGCTTTCTTT.

This clonotype was counted between two and nine times. This chain uses TRBV12-3 or TRBV12-4 with TRBJ1-5; D not resolved. Trimming left V 2 bases short and J 7 bases short, with 9 bases between. CDR3 length: 13 amino acids. The CDR3 is CASSLQDLQPQHF. The CDR3 nucleotides are TGTGCCAGCAGTTTACAAGATTTGCAGCCCCAGCATTTT.

This clonotype was seen only a few times. The chain is built from TRBV6-2 or TRBV6-3 and TRBJ2-2; TRBD1 might be the D (6 bases). V was clipped by 0 bases and J by 1 base, with 9 bases between them. The CDR3 consists of 16 residues. The germline V gene has CDR1 MNHEY and CDR2 SVGEGT. Written as DNA, the CDR3 is TGTGCCAGCAGTTACTCGAAACAGGGGAACACCGGGGAGCTGTTTTTT. Encoded protein: CASSYSKQGNTGELFF.

This sequence joins TRBV5-1 and TRBJ2-7, with D possibly being TRBD2 (6 bases). Germline V lookup: CDR1 SGHRS, CDR2 YFSETQ. V lost 0 bases and J 1 base, leaving 26 bases between the germline ends. There are 20 residues in the CDR3. The CDR3 region is CASSLGGPRGSRVGSYEQYF. The CDR3 nucleotides are TGCGCCAGCAGCTTGGGGGGCCCGCGGGGAAGCAGAGTCGGGTCCTACGAGCAGTACTTC.

This chain links TRBV6-5 with TRBJ1-1; D possibly corresponds to TRBD1 (5 bases). The germline CDR1 and CDR2 sequences are MNHEY and SVGAGI. The CDR3 is made up of 12 amino acids. V dropped 8 bases and J dropped 12 bases, with 19 bases sitting between them. CDR3 nucleotide sequence: TGTGCCAGCCACGAAGGGGATAAGGTGACTTTCTTT. Translated: CASHEGDKVTFF.

The chain recombines TRBV5-6 with TRBJ1-6, with D hard to call. The CDR3 sequence is 12 residues long. Between the trimmed V and J ends, which lost 0 bases and 14 bases, there was a span of 9 bases. Germline V lookup: CDR1 SGHDT, CDR2 YYEEEE. CDR3 sequence reads: CASSLAAGALHF. CDR3 coding DNA: TGTGCCAGCAGCTTGGCAGCCGGCGCCCTCCACTTT.

The V call is TRBV5-1, the J call TRBJ1-3; 8 bases line up with TRBD1. The CDR3 is 15 residues long. CDR1 and CDR2 (germline): SGHRS, YFSETQ. With 3 bases clipped from V and 8 bases from J, the junction kept 10 bases outside the gene matches. CDR3: CASSSGQGAVDTIYF. Written as DNA, the CDR3 is TGCGCCAGCAGCTCTGGGCAGGGGGCGGTGGACACCATATATTTT.

The J gene is TRBJ1-2, the V gene TRBV7-3, with D possibly TRBD1 on 6 matching bases. V was shortened by 6 bases and J by 1 base, with 12 bases between the two germline ends. The CDR3 runs 14 residues. The V gene's germline CDR1 is SGHTA and CDR2 FQGTGA. CDR3: CASSSQGNNYGYTF. The CDR3 region has the DNA TGTGCCAGCAGTTCTCAGGGGAATAACTATGGCTACACCTTC.